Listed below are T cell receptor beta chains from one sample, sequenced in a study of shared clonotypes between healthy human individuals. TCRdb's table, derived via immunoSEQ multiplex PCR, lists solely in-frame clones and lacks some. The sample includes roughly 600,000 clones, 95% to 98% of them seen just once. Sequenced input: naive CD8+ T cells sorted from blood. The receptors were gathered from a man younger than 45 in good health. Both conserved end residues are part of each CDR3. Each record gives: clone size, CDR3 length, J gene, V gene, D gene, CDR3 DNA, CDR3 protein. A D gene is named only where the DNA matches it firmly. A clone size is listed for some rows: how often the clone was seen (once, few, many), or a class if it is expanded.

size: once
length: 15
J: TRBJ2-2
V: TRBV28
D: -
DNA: TGTGCCAGCAGTTTACGCGGGTCCAACACCGGGGAGCTGTTTTTT
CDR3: CASSLRGSNTGELFF

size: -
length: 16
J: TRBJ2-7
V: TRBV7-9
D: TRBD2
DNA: TGTGCCAGCAGTTCGGGACTAGCGGGGCCATATTACGAGCAGTACTTC
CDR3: CASSSGLAGPYYEQYF

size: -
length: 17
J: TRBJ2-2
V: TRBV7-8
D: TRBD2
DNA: TGTGCCAGCAGCTTAGTATGGGCGGGAGTTGGCACCGGGGAGCTGTTTTTT
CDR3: CASSLVWAGVGTGELFF

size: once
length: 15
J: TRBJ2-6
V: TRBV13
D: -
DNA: TGTGCCAGCAGCCCCAGGGTGTCTGGGGCCAACGTCCTGACTTTC
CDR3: CASSPRVSGANVLTF

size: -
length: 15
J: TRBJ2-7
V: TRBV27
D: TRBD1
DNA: TGTGCCAGCAGTACCCATCAGGGGGATCGCTACGAGCAGTACTTC
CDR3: CASSTHQGDRYEQYF

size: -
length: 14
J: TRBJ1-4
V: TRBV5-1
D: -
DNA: TGCGCCAGCAGCTTGACACAGGGAGGTGAAAAACTGTTTTTT
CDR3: CASSLTQGGEKLFF

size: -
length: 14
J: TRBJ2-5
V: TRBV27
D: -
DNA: TGTGCCAGCAGTCATCCGGGACTCCAAGAGACCCAGTACTTC
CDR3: CASSHPGLQETQYF

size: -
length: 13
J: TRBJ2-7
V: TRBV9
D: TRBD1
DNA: TGTGCCAGCAGCGTTGGGGACAGTTACCAGCAGTACTTC
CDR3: CASSVGDSYQQYF

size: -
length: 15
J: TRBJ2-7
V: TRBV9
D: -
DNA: TGTGCCAGCAGCGTCGGCGGGGCGGAAACCTACGAGCAGTACTTC
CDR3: CASSVGGAETYEQYF

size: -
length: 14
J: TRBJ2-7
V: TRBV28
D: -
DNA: TGTGCCAGCAGTTCCACAGGGGAGGTTGACGAGCAGTACTTC
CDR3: CASSSTGEVDEQYF

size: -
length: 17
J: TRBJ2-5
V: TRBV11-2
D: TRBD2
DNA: TGTGCCAGCAGCCGTCGTAGGACTAGCGGGACCCAAGAGACCCAGTACTTC
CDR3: CASSRRRTSGTQETQYF

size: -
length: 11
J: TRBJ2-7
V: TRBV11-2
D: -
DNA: TGTGCCAGTAGCATCTCCTACGAGCAGTACTTC
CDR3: CASSISYEQYF

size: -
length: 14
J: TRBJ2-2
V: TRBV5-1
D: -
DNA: TGCGCCAGCAGCTTGGACAGGGCTGACGGGGAGCTGTTTTTT
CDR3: CASSLDRADGELFF

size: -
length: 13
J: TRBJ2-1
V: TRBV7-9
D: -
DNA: TGTGCCAGCAGCCTGTCCGGGTGGGATGAGCAGTTCTTC
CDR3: CASSLSGWDEQFF

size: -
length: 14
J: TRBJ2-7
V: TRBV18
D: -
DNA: TGTGCCAGCTCACCCTCACCTAAGAACTACGAGCAGTACTTC
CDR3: CASSPSPKNYEQYF

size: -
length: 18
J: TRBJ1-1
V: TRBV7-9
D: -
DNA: TGTGCCAGCAGCCCCGTGATGGGGGACTCGAAGGTGAACACTGAAGCTTTCTTT
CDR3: CASSPVMGDSKVNTEAFF

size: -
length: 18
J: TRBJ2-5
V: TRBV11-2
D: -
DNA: TGTGCCAGCAGCTTAGGCGGTTGGGGAACATCGTACCAAGAGACCCAGTACTTC
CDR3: CASSLGGWGTSYQETQYF

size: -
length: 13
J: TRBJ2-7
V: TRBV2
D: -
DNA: TGTGCCAGCCGGGACTCAAGCTCCTACGAGCAGTACTTC
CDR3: CASRDSSSYEQYF

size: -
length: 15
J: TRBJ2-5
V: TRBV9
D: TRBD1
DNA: TGTGCCAGCAGCGCAGAAGGGACAGGGGAAGAGACCCAGTACTTC
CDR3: CASSAEGTGEETQYF

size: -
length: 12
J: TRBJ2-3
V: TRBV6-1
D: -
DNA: TGTGCCAGCACCCTCTTCACAGATACGCAGTATTTT
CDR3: CASTLFTDTQYF

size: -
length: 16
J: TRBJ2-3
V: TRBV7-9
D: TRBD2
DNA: TGTGCCAGCAGCTTAGTTCTGCGGGAGGGCACAGATACGCAGTATTTT
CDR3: CASSLVLREGTDTQYF

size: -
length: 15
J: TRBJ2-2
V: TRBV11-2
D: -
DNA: TGTGCCAGCAGCTTAGGCCACTCGAACACCGGGGAGCTGTTTTTT
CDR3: CASSLGHSNTGELFF

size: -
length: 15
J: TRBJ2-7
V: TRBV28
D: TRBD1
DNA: TGTGCCAGCAGTTTTGGGTCAGGGGGCTGGTACGAGCAGTACTTC
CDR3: CASSFGSGGWYEQYF

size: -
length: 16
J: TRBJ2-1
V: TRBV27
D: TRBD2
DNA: TGTGCCAGCAGTCTCGCGGCTAGCGGGAGACTCCATGAGCAGTTCTTC
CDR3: CASSLAASGRLHEQFF

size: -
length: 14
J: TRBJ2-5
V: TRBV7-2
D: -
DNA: TGTGCCAGCAGCGCAACAGGGCTGCAAGAGACCCAGTACTTC
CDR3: CASSATGLQETQYF

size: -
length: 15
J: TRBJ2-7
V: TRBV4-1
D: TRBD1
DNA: TGCGCCAGCAGCCCGGGACAGGGGGTCACCTACGAGCAGTACTTC
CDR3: CASSPGQGVTYEQYF